These 28 T cell receptor beta chains were sequenced from one sample in a study of cytomegalovirus exposure and HLA in healthy donors. The PCR was carried out with 60 Vbeta primers and 13 Jbeta primers. Some clones are missing from TCRdb's copy, which holds only in-frame ones; the method was immunoSEQ multiplex PCR. This table has 150,000 to 200,000 clones, about 80% appearing once. Sequencing input: PBMCs. The receptors originated from a man aged 25-45 years in good health and CMV-seronegative.

This clone was seen a single time. The rearrangement uses TRBV5-5 and TRBJ2-7, with 8 bases matching TRBD2. Unmatched junction bases numbered 7, after V lost 4 bases and J lost 7 bases. Germline V gives CDR1 SGHKS, CDR2 YYEKEE (reference sequence). There are 13 residues in the CDR3. The DNA for the CDR3 is TGTGCCAGCAGCACGGGGGGGCCCGGGGAGCAGTACTTC. This gives the protein CASSTGGPGEQYF.

The V and J genes are TRBV5-4 and TRBJ2-1; a weak D match, TRBD2 (6 bases). V was shortened by 0 bases and J by 2 bases, with 9 bases between the two germline ends. Germline assignment: CDR1 SGHNT and CDR2 YYREEE (reference sequence). This CDR3 is built from 15 residues. The CDR3 DNA reads as TGTGCCAGCAGCTTGGCGAGCGGGCCCTACAATGAGCAGTTCTTC. Encoded protein: CASSLASGPYNEQFF.

This clone has more than one count but fewer than ten. The chain is built from TRBV7-6 and TRBJ1-1; D is uncertain. V gave up 5 bases and J gave up 7 bases, with 11 bases separating them. The V gene's germline CDR1 is SGHVS and CDR2 FNYEAQ. The CDR3 is made up of 12 amino acids. The chain's CDR3 is CASSPGYGEAFF. In DNA, the CDR3 is TGTGCCAGCAGCCCGGGTTACGGTGAAGCTTTCTTT.

The chain combines TRBV6-5 with TRBJ2-7, with D maybe TRBD1 (5 bases). Trimming shortened V by 5 bases and J by 7 bases, and 9 bases separated the two germline ends. Germline CDR1 is MNHEY and CDR2 is SVGAGI. The CDR3 has 11 residues. Here the CDR3 reads CASSANREQYF. CDR3 bases: TGTGCCAGCAGTGCGAACAGGGAGCAGTACTTC.

This clone was recorded a few times. This chain connects TRBV30 to TRBJ2-1; a weak D match, TRBD1 (5 bases). The CDR3 contains 15 residues. Germline V lookup: CDR1 GTSNPN, CDR2 SVGIG (reference sequence). Trimming took off 3 bases at V and 0 bases at J, with 12 bases between the two ends. DNA for the CDR3: TGTGCCTGGAGGCCCCCAGGGCTCTCCTACAATGAGCAGTTCTTC. Residues: CAWRPPGLSYNEQFF.

This chain uses TRBV5-5 with TRBJ2-3; TRBD2 matches 8 bases. Germline-derived CDR1 and CDR2 are SGHKS and YYEKEE (reference sequence). This CDR3 has 18 amino acids. V gave up 5 bases and J gave up 0 bases; unmatched junction bases: 14. The CDR3 sequence: CASSWGIAGYSSTDTQYF. CDR3 nucleotide sequence: TGTGCCAGCAGTTGGGGAATAGCGGGATATTCTAGCACAGATACGCAGTATTTT.

The chain links TRBV30 to TRBJ1-2; D is uncertain. Germline CDR1 and CDR2: GTSNPN and SVGIG (reference sequence). The germline V and J ends were trimmed by 0 bases and 6 bases, with 11 bases remaining between them. CDR3 length: 13 residues. CDR3 in amino acids: CAWSVLAEDGYTF. The CDR3 DNA sequence: TGTGCCTGGAGTGTGTTAGCGGAGGATGGCTACACCTTC.

The gene calls are TRBV9 and TRBJ2-1; D is unresolved. Germline values: CDR1 SGDLS, CDR2 YYNGEE. Trimming took off 3 bases at V and 4 bases at J, with 5 bases between the two ends. This CDR3 has 12 residues. CDR3 residues: CASSALYNEQFF. CDR3 in DNA: TGTGCCAGCAGCGCGTTATACAATGAGCAGTTCTTC.

V gene TRBV2 combines with J gene TRBJ2-7; TRBD2 matches 10 bases. The CDR3 runs to 15 residues. The V and J ends lost 4 bases and 5 bases, in that order; junction bases with no gene match: 8. CDR1 and CDR2 from the germline V gene are SNHLY and FYNNEI. The CDR3 protein is CASSGLLAGSHEQYF. DNA for the CDR3: TGTGCCAGCAGTGGGCTACTAGCGGGAAGCCACGAGCAGTACTTC. Filled out from reference TRBV2 and TRBJ2-7, the complete variable domain reads EPEVTQTPSHQVTQMGQEVILRCVPISNHLYFYWYRQILGQKVEFLVSFYNNEISEKSEIFDDQFSVERPDGSNFTLKIRSTKLEDSAMYFCASSGLLAGSHEQYFGPGTRLTVT.

The rearrangement joins TRBV4-2 to TRBJ2-1, with TRBD2 identical over 9 bases. The germline gives CDR1 LGHNA, CDR2 YNFKEQ. This CDR3 has 15 residues. V shed 1 base, J shed 4 bases, and the junction held 2 bases outside the gene matches. The CDR3 sequence: CASSQASGEYNEQFF. For the CDR3, the DNA is TGTGCCAGCAGCCAAGCTAGCGGGGAATACAATGAGCAGTTCTTC.

The chain is built from TRBV14 and TRBJ2-7; D is unresolved. The germline gives CDR1 SGHDN, CDR2 FVKESK. The CDR3 is made up of 13 amino acids. The V end was cut by 1 base, the J end by 4 bases, with 8 bases between. The CDR3 DNA reads TGTGCCAGCAGCCAAGTTCCAGGATACGAGCAGTACTTC. As protein: CASSQVPGYEQYF. The full variable domain, in which reference TRBV14 and TRBJ2-7 provide the parts outside the CDR3, is EAGVTQFPSHSVIEKGQTVTLRCDPISGHDNLYWYRRVMGKEIKFLLHFVKESKQDESGMPNNRFLAERTGGTYSTLKVQPAELEDSGVYFCASSQVPGYEQYFGPGTRLTVT.

This sequence joins TRBV19 and TRBJ1-2, with 8 positions matching TRBD1. The CDR3 runs 17 residues. In germline, CDR1 is LNHDA, CDR2 SQIVND (reference sequence). V lost 7 bases and J lost 9; bases outside the gene matches: 22. DNA for the CDR3: TGTGCCAGTACCCCAGGACGACAGGGGAATAGTCCTAGAAGCTACACCTTC. Translated, it gives CASTPGRQGNSPRSYTF.

The chain combines TRBV30 with TRBJ1-5, with 10 bases that match TRBD1. The germline gives CDR1 GTSNPN, CDR2 SVGIG (reference sequence). There are 17 residues in the CDR3. Germline trimming cut 1 base from V and 2 bases from J; bases unmatched to any gene: 8. The CDR3 DNA reads as TGTGCCTGGAGTGCGGACAGGGGGTTTTTGGGCAATCAGCCCCAGCATTTT. This encodes CAWSADRGFLGNQPQHF.

This chain links TRBV12-5 with TRBJ2-5; no clear D gene. The CDR3 has 14 amino acids. V was cut by 7 bases and J by 4 bases, with 16 bases left in between. Germline V CDR1 and CDR2: LGHNT, FRNRAP. CDR3 sequence (DNA): TGTGCTAGTGCCTTTGCGGCCCCCCTAGAGACCCAGTACTTC. Protein product: CASAFAAPLETQYF.

With regard to this clone: Other nucleotide sequences in the sample specify the same CDR3. The rearrangement uses TRBV4-1 and TRBJ1-5; tentatively, D is TRBD1 (6 bases). The CDR3 sequence is 13 residues long. Germline lookup yields CDR1 MGHRA and CDR2 YSYEKL. Trimming pared 0 bases from V and 7 bases from J, leaving 7 bases between. The CDR3 spells CASSQDRGQPQHF. Here the CDR3 DNA reads TGCGCCAGCAGCCAAGATAGGGGGCAGCCCCAGCATTTT.

V is TRBV18 and J is TRBJ2-7; no clear D. The CDR3 has 13 amino acids. Between the trimmed V and J ends, which lost 3 bases and 4 bases, there was a span of 10 bases. The germline gives CDR1 KGHSH, CDR2 LQKENI. CDR3 residues: CASSPEATYEQYF. CDR3 DNA sequence: TGTGCCAGCTCACCTGAGGCAACATACGAGCAGTACTTC.

The rearrangement uses TRBV4-3 and TRBJ1-1; D might be TRBD1 (5 bases). V was clipped by 0 bases and J by 4 bases, with 12 bases between them. This CDR3 has 15 residues. CDR1 LGHNA and CDR2 YSLEER come from the germline V gene. The CDR3 reads CASSQDPAGGTEAFF. The CDR3 DNA is TGCGCCAGCAGCCAAGACCCGGCGGGGGGCACTGAAGCTTTCTTT.

The chain combines TRBV28 with TRBJ1-2, with no clear D. Germline V lookup: CDR1 MDHEN, CDR2 SYDVKM. V was trimmed by 10 bases and J by 2 bases, leaving 17 bases between them. This CDR3 region has 14 residues. The CDR3 nucleotides are TGTGCCACAGTAAGGGTGGGAGGCAACTATGGCTACACCTTC. It specifies CATVRVGGNYGYTF.

This chain links TRBV13 with TRBJ2-6; D may be TRBD1 (6 bases). V was trimmed by 3 bases and J by 2 bases, leaving 11 bases between them. From germline, CDR1 is PRHDT and CDR2 FYEKMQ (reference sequence). The CDR3 covers 16 residues. The CDR3 DNA reads as TGTGCCAGCAGCTTCGCAGGGGCGACTGGGGCCAACGTCCTGACTTTC. This gives the protein CASSFAGATGANVLTF.

This sequence joins TRBV28 and TRBJ2-5, with a tentative D call TRBD2 (7 bases). The CDR3 sequence is 14 residues long. Trimming stripped 8 bases from V and 1 base from J, with 14 bases between. Germline loops: CDR1 MDHEN, CDR2 SYDVKM. CDR3 nucleotide sequence: TGTGCCAGCCGAGGGGGGGTACTCCAAGAGACCCAGTACTTC. This sequence encodes CASRGGVLQETQYF.

The CDR3 loop reads CASSLGDRGLGILRTEAFF. The CDR3 bases are TGTGCCAGCAGTTTGGGGGACAGGGGGCTCGGTATCTTGAGGACTGAAGCTTTCTTT. The chain is built from TRBV28 and TRBJ1-1, with 12 nucleotides matching TRBD1. The germline V gene encodes CDR1 MDHEN and CDR2 SYDVKM. V lost 3 bases and J lost 5; bases outside the gene matches: 16. This CDR3 is 19 amino acids long. The full variable domain, with the rest looked up from reference TRBV28 and TRBJ1-1, is DVKVTQSSRYLVKRTGEKVFLECVQDMDHENMFWYRQDPGLGLRLIYFSYDVKMKEKGDIPEGYSVSREKKERFSLILESASTNQTSMYLCASSLGDRGLGILRTEAFFGQGTRLTVV.

The chain uses TRBV18 and TRBJ1-4; possibly TRBD1 for D (6 bases). The ends were cut back, 0 bases at V and 5 bases at J, with 7 bases in the middle. The CDR3 length is 14 residues. The germline V gene encodes CDR1 KGHSH and CDR2 LQKENI. CDR3 nucleotides: TGTGCCAGCTCACCACCCGGACAGAATGAAAAACTGTTTTTT. It specifies CASSPPGQNEKLFF. Drawing the rest from reference TRBV18 and TRBJ1-4, the complete variable domain is NAGVMQNPRHLVRRRGQEARLRCSPMKGHSHVYWYRQLPEEGLKFMVYLQKENIIDESGMPKERFSAEFPKEGPSILRIQQVVRGDSAAYFCASSPPGQNEKLFFGSGTQLSVL.

V and J are TRBV28 and TRBJ2-7; TRBD1 might be the D (6 bases). V gave up 8 bases and J gave up 0 bases, with 11 bases separating them. Germline lookup yields CDR1 MDHEN and CDR2 SYDVKM. The CDR3 is 13 amino acids. The DNA for the CDR3 is TGTGCCAGCGTTACACAGGGCTCCTACGAGCAGTACTTC. Its protein is CASVTQGSYEQYF.

CDR3 nucleotides: TGTGCCAGCAGCTATAGCGGGGGGGCTGAGACCCAGTACTTC. It codes for CASSYSGGAETQYF. The chain employs TRBV11-3 and TRBJ2-5; 11 positions match TRBD2. Per germline, CDR1 SGHNT and CDR2 YENEEA. The CDR3 consists of 14 residues. V lost 4 bases to trimming and J lost 5 bases; unmatched junction nucleotides: 3.

The rearrangement uses TRBV5-1 and TRBJ2-7, with 9 positions matching TRBD2. The V gene's germline CDR1 is SGHRS and CDR2 YFSETQ. With V trimmed by 0 bases and J by 4 bases, 5 bases remained unmatched. The CDR3 has 15 residues. CDR3: CASSLAPTSGYEQYF. For the CDR3, the DNA is TGCGCCAGCAGCTTGGCCCCGACTAGCGGTTACGAGCAGTACTTC.

The chain is built from TRBV5-5 and TRBJ2-5; 8 bases map to TRBD2. The end of the DNA aligns better with TRBJ2-7, so the J call may be wrong. The V gene's germline CDR1 is SGHKS and CDR2 YYEKEE (reference sequence). The CDR3 length is 14 residues. DNA of the CDR3: TGTGCCAGCAGCTTTACTAGCGGTTTTTACGAGCAGTACTTC. Protein sequence: CASSFTSGFYEQYF.

This chain joins TRBV7-2 and TRBJ2-7; TRBD1 might be the D (6 bases). Germline V CDR1 and CDR2: SGHTA, FQGNSA. The CDR3 is 14 amino acids. The germline V and J ends were trimmed by 6 bases and 1 base, with 13 bases remaining between them. The CDR3 loop reads CASRPGQSSYEQYF. The CDR3 nucleotides read TGTGCCAGCAGACCCGGACAGTCATCCTACGAGCAGTACTTC.

This clone was found a few times. The chain combines TRBV6-5 with TRBJ2-1; TRBD2 is a possible D gene (5 bases). This CDR3 contains 14 residues. Germline V lookup: CDR1 MNHEY, CDR2 SVGAGI. The germline V and J ends were trimmed by 6 bases and 6 bases, with 15 bases remaining between them. CDR3 sequence reads: CASRPRTSFNEQFF. CDR3 DNA sequence: TGTGCCAGCAGACCCCGTACTAGTTTCAATGAGCAGTTCTTC.